This T cell receptor beta chain was found in a study of Graves' ophthalmopathy and Graves' hyperthyroidism. This clonotype has a handful of counts. V was cut by 7 bases and J by 1 base, with 10 bases left in between. CDR3 size: 14 residues. CDR1 MNHNS and CDR2 SASEGT come from the germline V gene. Amplification of TCR beta CDR3 regions used RNA transcripts. HTBI-primed first-round RT-PCR preceded second-round multiplex PCR. TCRdb reprocessed the multiplex PCR reads with MiXCR, giving one entry per CDR3 protein. The sample has roughly 380,000 distinct CDR3 sequences, about 16% seen once. The source material was peripheral blood. This chain joins TRBV6-1 and TRBJ2-2; D is perhaps TRBD1 (5 bases). The receptor comes from a woman aged 18 to 35 with stable Graves' hyperthyroidism. The CDR3 loop is CASNLDRNTGELFF. CDR3 in DNA: TGTGCCAGCAATCTAGACAGGAACACCGGGGAGCTGTTTTTT.